Listed below are T cell receptor beta chains from one sample, sequenced in a study. TCRdb reprocessed the 5' RACE reads via MiXCR and lists one record per CDR3 protein. The sample gives approximately 60,000 distinct CDR3 sequences, roughly 20% of which show up once; 3.2% is in the top ten. The material sequenced was tumor-infiltrating Tregs sorted from the breast tumor. The source of these receptors is a female donor with breast cancer. Both conserved end residues are part of each CDR3. A D gene is named only where the DNA matches it firmly. Only part of the rows carry a size: once, few, many, or a class if the clone is expanded.

J gene	V gene	clone size	D gene	CDR3 DNA	CDR3 protein
TRBJ1-1	TRBV6-6	many	TRBD1	TGTGCCTCCACAGGGGGTGACACTGAAGCTTTCTTT	CASTGGDTEAFF
TRBJ1-5	TRBV18	NA	NA	TGTGCCAGCTCACCTTCCCCAGGAAATCAGCCCCAGCATTTT	CASSPSPGNQPQHF
TRBJ2-7	TRBV5-6	NA	NA	TGTGCCAGCAGCTTGTGGCGGGGTGGAGACGAGCAGTACTTC	CASSLWRGGDEQYF
TRBJ1-1	TRBV24-1	NA	TRBD1	TGTGCCACCAGTGGCGTGACAGGGGGAGACGGCACTGAAGCTTTCTTT	CATSGVTGGDGTEAFF
TRBJ1-2	TRBV6-1	NA	TRBD1	TGTGCCAGCAGTCCTGACAGGGAGGGCTATGGCTACACCTTC	CASSPDREGYGYTF
TRBJ2-5	TRBV5-5	many	NA	TGTGCCAGCAGCTTGGCAGAGTTGGAGACCCAGTACTTC	CASSLAELETQYF
TRBJ1-1	TRBV12-3/TRBV12-4	few	TRBD1	TGTGCCAGCAGTCCCCGACAGGGACTGAACACTGAAGCTTTCTTT	CASSPRQGLNTEAFF
TRBJ1-3	TRBV7-8	NA	NA	TGTGCCAGCAGCTTAGCGAGCTCTGGAAACACCATATATTTT	CASSLASSGNTIYF
TRBJ2-6	TRBV5-1	NA	NA	TGCGCCAGCAGCTCGGACCTCTCTGGGGCCAACGTCCTGACTTTC	CASSSDLSGANVLTF
TRBJ2-1	TRBV27	few	NA	TGTGCCAGCAGTTGGGTGTACAATGAGCAGTTCTTC	CASSWVYNEQFF
TRBJ2-6	TRBV7-9	NA	TRBD1	TGTGCCAGCAGCCGCCGACAGGGTATGGCCTCTGGGGCCAACGTCCTGACTTTC	CASSRRQGMASGANVLTF
TRBJ2-1	TRBV12-3/TRBV12-4	NA	TRBD2	TGTGCCAGCAGTTTAGTAGCGGGAGGGGAAAATGAGCAGTTCTTC	CASSLVAGGENEQFF
TRBJ2-7	TRBV20-1	NA	TRBD2	TGCAGTGCGCCCTCGGGACTAGCGGGAGGAGGCCTTTGGGAGCAGTACTTC	CSAPSGLAGGGLWEQYF
TRBJ2-5	TRBV7-9	few	NA	TGTGCCAGCAGCCTGGACAATCAAGAGACCCAGTACTTC	CASSLDNQETQYF
TRBJ2-7	TRBV7-2	NA	TRBD1	TGTGCCAGCAGCTTAAATGCGGGACAGGGGTACGAGCAGTACTTC	CASSLNAGQGYEQYF
TRBJ2-2	TRBV5-1	NA	NA	TGTGCCAGCAGCTTGGCAGGGGTAAACACCGGGGAGCTGTTTTTT	CASSLAGVNTGELFF
TRBJ2-5	TRBV5-1	many	TRBD2	TGCGCCAGCAGGACGGTTTATACGCGGGGGCAAGAGACCCAGTACTTC	CASRTVYTRGQETQYF
TRBJ2-3	TRBV7-3	NA	NA	TGTGCCAGCAGCTTACGGGGATGGGATACGCAGTATTTT	CASSLRGWDTQYF
TRBJ1-2	TRBV5-1	many	NA	TGCGCCAGCAGCTTGACAGACCCTAGGGATGGCTACACCTTC	CASSLTDPRDGYTF
TRBJ2-5	TRBV15	NA	NA	TGTGCCACCAGCAGAGACCGGGACTTAATAGAGACCCAGTACTTC	CATSRDRDLIETQYF
TRBJ2-7	TRBV6-2/TRBV6-3	NA	NA	TGTGCCAGCGGTGAGGTCCGAGACGAGCAGTACTTC	CASGEVRDEQYF
TRBJ2-7	TRBV7-2	few	NA	TGTGCCAGCAGCTTCATGGCTGGCGAGCAGTACTTC	CASSFMAGEQYF
TRBJ1-2	TRBV2	few	NA	TGTGCCAGCAGTGGCAGCGGGATCTATGGCTACACCTTC	CASSGSGIYGYTF
TRBJ2-7	TRBV4-1	few	NA	TGCGCCAGCAGCCAACCGGGCCACCCTCTCGAGCAGTACTTC	CASSQPGHPLEQYF
TRBJ2-1	TRBV5-6	NA	TRBD1	TGTACCAGCAGCGCTGACAGGGGAGATGAGCAGTTCTTC	CTSSADRGDEQFF
TRBJ2-5	TRBV6-4	NA	NA	TGTGCCAGCAGCCTCTCTAGGTACCAAGAGAACCAGTACTTC	CASSLSRYQENQYF
TRBJ2-3	TRBV21-1	NA	NA	TGTGCCAGCAGCAACTTAGGACCGAGGAACACAGATACGCAGTATTTT	CASSNLGPRNTDTQYF
TRBJ1-2	TRBV20-1	few	TRBD1	TGCAGTCCTTACAACAGGGGGCAAGGCTACACCTTC	CSPYNRGQGYTF
TRBJ1-2	TRBV20-1	many	NA	TGCAGTGCTACTCCCGGACAGTTCAACTATGGCTACACCTTC	CSATPGQFNYGYTF
TRBJ1-5	TRBV5-1	few	TRBD1	TGCGCCAGCAGCGAGACAGGGAGCAATCAGCCCCAGCATTTT	CASSETGSNQPQHF
TRBJ2-1	TRBV7-7	many	NA	TGTGCCAGCAGCCCTGGGGGAGCCAACAATGAGCAGTTCTTC	CASSPGGANNEQFF
TRBJ2-4	TRBV7-8	many	NA	TGTGCCAGCAGCTTAGGGGGCTGGAGAAACATTCAGTACTTC	CASSLGGWRNIQYF
TRBJ2-1	TRBV27	NA	NA	TGTGCCAGCAGGGTAATGGCGGGGTCTGAGCAGTTCTTC	CASRVMAGSEQFF
TRBJ1-5	TRBV24-1	NA	NA	TGTGCCACCAGTGACCCGGGACACCGGGGGCAGCCCCAGCATTTT	CATSDPGHRGQPQHF
TRBJ1-1	TRBV6-5	few	TRBD1	TGTGCCAGCAGTACACGACAGGGTGGGACTGAAGCTTTCTTT	CASSTRQGGTEAFF
TRBJ2-1	TRBV12-3/TRBV12-4	NA	NA	TGTGCCAGCAGTTTACTACTGCGGGACAATGAGCAGTTCTTC	CASSLLLRDNEQFF
TRBJ2-7	TRBV18	few	TRBD1	TGTGCCAGCTCACCAGGACAGGGTAGCTCCTACGAGCAGTACTTC	CASSPGQGSSYEQYF
TRBJ2-5	TRBV4-1	many	TRBD2	TGCGCCAGCAGCCAATCTTTCAGGCTTAGCGGGAGAGCCAAATCGGCCCAGTACTTC	CASSQSFRLSGRAKSAQYF
TRBJ1-1	TRBV9	NA	NA	TGTGCCAGCAGCGCTCAACTCATGAACACTGAAGCTTTCTTT	CASSAQLMNTEAFF
TRBJ2-2	TRBV20-1	once	NA	TGCAGTGCGTACGATATCAACACCGGGGAGCTGTTTTTT	CSAYDINTGELFF
TRBJ1-1	TRBV12-3/TRBV12-4	many	NA	TGTGCCAGCAGTATCACAGTGGGAGCTTTCTTT	CASSITVGAFF
TRBJ1-5	TRBV20-1	NA	NA	TGCAGTGCTAGAGATTCGCTCAAGGGCGGGGGGCAGCCCCAGCATTTT	CSARDSLKGGGQPQHF
TRBJ1-2	TRBV10-2	NA	NA	TGCGCCAGCAGTGAGTCATTAAGGACAAGGGAAGTAAGAGGCTACACCTTC	CASSESLRTREVRGYTF
TRBJ2-2	TRBV7-2	NA	TRBD2	TGTGCCAGCAGCTTAGCCGTTAGCGGGGGGTCTAACACCGGGGAGCTGTTTTTT	CASSLAVSGGSNTGELFF
TRBJ2-7	TRBV20-1	few	TRBD2	TGCAGTGCTACGCCCGGGACTAGCGGGAGAGGGGAGCAGTACTTC	CSATPGTSGRGEQYF
TRBJ2-7	TRBV20-1	few	NA	TGCAGTGCTAGAGTGGCAGTTAGAAAGTACGAGCAGTACTTC	CSARVAVRKYEQYF
TRBJ2-7	TRBV20-1	few	TRBD1	TGCAGTGCAAAAAACCGGGACAGGGGGACCTACGAGCAGTACTTC	CSAKNRDRGTYEQYF